What follows describes a single TCR beta chain. The antigen is undetermined. The sample is drawn from a study of regulatory T cells in long-lasting Graves disease. Study details: Graves' patients diagnosed newly had used antithyroid drugs under 3 months.

TCR beta libraries were built with iRepertoire HTBI primers and Arm-PCR of CDR3 regions. MiXCR, applied by TCRdb to the multiplex PCR reads, yields one record per CDR3 protein. Among about 530,000 distinct CDR3 sequences listed, approximately 16% were seen once. Noted time point: newly diagnosed GD, antithyroid drugs for less than 3 months. RNA from PBMCs was the source of the TCR library. Trimming removed 9 bases from V and 0 bases from J, with 16 bases in between. The germline V gene has CDR1 LNHDA and CDR2 SQIVND (reference sequence). This CDR3 is built from 15 residues. Study-level points and caveats: Gene preferences differed: TRBV28, TRBJ1-2, TRBJ2-5 in persistent cases. Persistent Graves' cases showed lower TCR diversity than newly diagnosed cases.

These data were also filed under a second study, of T cells in Graves' hyperthyroidism and ophthalmopathy.

The V call is TRBV19, the J call TRBJ2-3, with TRBD2 as a possible D gene (5 bases). This TCR derives from a woman aged 40 to 65 with Graves disease. Sequencing used peripheral blood mononuclear cells (PBMCs), obtained at new diagnosis, from a patient treated with antithyroid drugs. CDR3 residues: CASRRSEGSTDTQYF. CDR3 DNA sequence: TGTGCCAGCAGGAGGTCTGAGGGTAGCACAGATACGCAGTATTTT.